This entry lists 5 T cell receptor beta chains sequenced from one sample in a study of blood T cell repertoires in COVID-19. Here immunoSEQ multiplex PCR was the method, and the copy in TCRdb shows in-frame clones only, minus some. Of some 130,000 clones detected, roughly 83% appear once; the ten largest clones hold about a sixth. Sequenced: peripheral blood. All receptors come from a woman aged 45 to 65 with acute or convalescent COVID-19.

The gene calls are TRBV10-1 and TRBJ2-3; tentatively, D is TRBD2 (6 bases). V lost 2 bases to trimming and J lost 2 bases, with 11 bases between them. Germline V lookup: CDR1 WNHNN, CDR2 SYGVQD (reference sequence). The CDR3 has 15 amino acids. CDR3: CASSEVSGTTDTQYF. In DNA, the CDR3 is TGCGCCAGCAGTGAGGTTAGCGGAACCACAGATACGCAGTATTTT.

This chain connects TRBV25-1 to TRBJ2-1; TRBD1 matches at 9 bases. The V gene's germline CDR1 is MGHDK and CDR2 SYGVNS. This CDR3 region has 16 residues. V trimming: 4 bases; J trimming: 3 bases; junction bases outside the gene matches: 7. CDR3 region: CASSVQRQGGYNEQFF. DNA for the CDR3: TGTGCCAGCAGTGTACAACGACAGGGGGGCTACAATGAGCAGTTCTTC. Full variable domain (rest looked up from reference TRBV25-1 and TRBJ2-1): EADIYQTPRYLVIGTGKKITLECSQTMGHDKMYWYQQDPGMELHLIHYSYGVNSTEKGDLSSESTVSRIRTEHFPLTLESARPSHTSQYLCASSVQRQGGYNEQFFGPGTRLTVL.

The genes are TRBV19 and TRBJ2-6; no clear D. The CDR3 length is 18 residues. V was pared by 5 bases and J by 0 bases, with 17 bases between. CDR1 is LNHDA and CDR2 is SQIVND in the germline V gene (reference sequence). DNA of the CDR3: TGTGCCAGTAGTCGAGTTACGGGTTCCTACTCTGGGGCCAACGTCCTGACTTTC. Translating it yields CASSRVTGSYSGANVLTF.

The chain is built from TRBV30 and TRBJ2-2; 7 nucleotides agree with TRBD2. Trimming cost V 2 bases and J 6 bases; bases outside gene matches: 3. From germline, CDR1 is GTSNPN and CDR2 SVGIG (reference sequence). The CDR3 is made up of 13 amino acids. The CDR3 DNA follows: TGTGCCTGGAGTTTGGGGGGGGCCGGGGAGCTGTTTTTT. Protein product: CAWSLGGAGELFF.

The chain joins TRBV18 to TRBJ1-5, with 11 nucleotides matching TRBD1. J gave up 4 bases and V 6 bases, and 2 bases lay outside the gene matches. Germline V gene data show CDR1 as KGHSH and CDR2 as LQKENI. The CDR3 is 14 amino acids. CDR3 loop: CASSGTGGNQPQHF. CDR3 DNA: TGTGCCAGCTCCGGGACAGGGGGTAATCAGCCCCAGCATTTT.